The present T cell receptor (beta chain) was sequenced within a study of monozygotic twins with inflammatory bowel disease. CDR1 SGDLS and CDR2 YYNGEE come from the germline V gene. The CDR3 covers 13 residues. Notes on the study in general: Relative clonotype sharing with others was diminished in IBD patients versus healthy twins, particularly with disease activity. No detectable difference in repertoire similarity separated concordant from discordant twins, possibly as a result of limited power.

With regard to this clonotype: Antigen unknown.

From its re-call of the 5' RACE reads, TCRdb lists each CDR3 protein once, without DNA. The table gives about 210,000 distinct CDR3 sequences; the top ten clones make up roughly 8% of it. The sequence was obtained from a human donor with ulcerative colitis or Crohn's disease, or a healthy co-twin of an affected twin (not recorded which). The specimen sequenced was blood. V usage is TRBV9 and J usage is TRBJ1-1. The CDR3: CASSVRGEAEAFF.